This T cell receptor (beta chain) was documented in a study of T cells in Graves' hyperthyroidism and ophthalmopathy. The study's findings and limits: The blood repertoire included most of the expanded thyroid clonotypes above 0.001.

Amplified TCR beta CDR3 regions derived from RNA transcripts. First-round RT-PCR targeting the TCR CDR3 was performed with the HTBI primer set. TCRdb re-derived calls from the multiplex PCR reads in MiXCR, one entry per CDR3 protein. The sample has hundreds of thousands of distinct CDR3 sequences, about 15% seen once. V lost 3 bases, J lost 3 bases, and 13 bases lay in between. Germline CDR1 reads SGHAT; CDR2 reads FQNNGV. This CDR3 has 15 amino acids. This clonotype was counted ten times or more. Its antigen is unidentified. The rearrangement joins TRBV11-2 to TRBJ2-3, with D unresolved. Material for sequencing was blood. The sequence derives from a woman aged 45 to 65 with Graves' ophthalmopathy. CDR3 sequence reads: CASSLLIPPTDTQYF. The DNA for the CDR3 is TGTGCCAGCAGCTTGCTGATTCCCCCTACAGATACGCAGTATTTT.